Listed below are T cell receptor beta chains from one sample, sequenced in a study of shared clonotypes between healthy human individuals. Generated by immunoSEQ multiplex PCR, the TCRdb table keeps only in-frame clones and is missing some. The sample has more than 2,000,000 clones, 90% to 95% seen once. Sequenced: naive CD4+ T cells from PBMCs. The receptors here all came from a man aged 18 to 29 in good health. Some clones in this sample may be carry-over from other donors' samples. The CDR3 runs from the conserved cysteine through the conserved F or W. The D gene is left open where the match is weak. Clone sizes are given selectively: once, few, many, or a class where the clone is expanded.

d_gene: TRBD1; abundance: -; j_gene: TRBJ1-1; v_gene: TRBV18; CDR3aa: CASSPGQGRLTEAFF; CDR3nt: TGTGCCAGCTCACCGGGACAGGGGAGACTCACTGAAGCTTTCTTT
d_gene: -; abundance: -; j_gene: TRBJ2-7; v_gene: TRBV30; CDR3aa: CAWSAGGGYEQYF; CDR3nt: TGTGCCTGGAGTGCTGGGGGCGGTTACGAGCAGTACTTC
d_gene: -; abundance: -; j_gene: TRBJ2-3; v_gene: TRBV9; CDR3aa: CASSVGVGSTDTQYF; CDR3nt: TGTGCCAGCAGCGTAGGGGTAGGGAGCACAGATACGCAGTATTTT
d_gene: -; abundance: -; j_gene: TRBJ2-1; v_gene: TRBV6-6; CDR3aa: CASSYGGTKNEQFF; CDR3nt: TGTGCCAGCAGTTACGGGGGGACCAAGAATGAGCAGTTCTTC
d_gene: TRBD2; abundance: -; j_gene: TRBJ2-6; v_gene: TRBV28; CDR3aa: CASSQSGARDGANVLTF; CDR3nt: TGTGCCAGCAGTCAAAGCGGGGCCCGCGATGGGGCCAACGTCCTGACTTTC
d_gene: -; abundance: once; j_gene: TRBJ2-6; v_gene: TRBV10-3; CDR3aa: CAIRARSGANVLTF; CDR3nt: TGTGCCATCAGGGCCCGCTCTGGGGCCAACGTCCTGACTTTC
d_gene: -; abundance: -; j_gene: TRBJ2-2; v_gene: TRBV7-3; CDR3aa: CASSLFLFRPGTPRNTGELFF; CDR3nt: TGTGCCAGCAGCTTATTTCTTTTTAGACCGGGGACACCTAGGAACACCGGGGAGCTGTTTTTT
d_gene: -; abundance: -; j_gene: TRBJ2-6; v_gene: TRBV5-6; CDR3aa: CASSYVISSGANVLTF; CDR3nt: TGTGCCAGCAGCTACGTCATAAGCTCCGGGGCCAACGTCCTGACTTTC
d_gene: -; abundance: -; j_gene: TRBJ1-3; v_gene: TRBV25-1; CDR3aa: CASHSSGNTIYF; CDR3nt: TGTGCCAGTCATAGCTCTGGAAACACCATATATTTT
d_gene: -; abundance: -; j_gene: TRBJ1-5; v_gene: TRBV27; CDR3aa: CASSLFSGANQPQHF; CDR3nt: TGTGCCAGCAGTTTATTTTCAGGGGCGAATCAGCCCCAGCATTTT
d_gene: TRBD1; abundance: once; j_gene: TRBJ1-5; v_gene: TRBV28; CDR3aa: CASRPRDRGLQPQHF; CDR3nt: TGTGCCAGCAGGCCCCGGGACAGGGGGCTTCAGCCCCAGCATTTT
d_gene: TRBD1; abundance: -; j_gene: TRBJ1-3; v_gene: TRBV5-1; CDR3aa: CASSTTGGAYGNTIYF; CDR3nt: TGCGCCAGCAGCACCACAGGGGGCGCGTATGGAAACACCATATATTTT
d_gene: -; abundance: -; j_gene: TRBJ1-1; v_gene: TRBV6-1; CDR3aa: CASRQSGVTEAFF; CDR3nt: TGTGCCAGCAGGCAGTCGGGGGTTACTGAAGCTTTCTTT
d_gene: -; abundance: once; j_gene: TRBJ1-4; v_gene: TRBV6-1; CDR3aa: CASSEVGSSNEKLFF; CDR3nt: TGTGCCAGCAGTGAAGTGGGCAGTTCTAATGAAAAACTGTTTTTT
d_gene: -; abundance: -; j_gene: TRBJ1-3; v_gene: TRBV29-1; CDR3aa: CSALVDGNTIYF; CDR3nt: TGCAGCGCTCTCGTGGATGGAAACACCATATATTTT
d_gene: -; abundance: -; j_gene: TRBJ1-4; v_gene: TRBV4-1; CDR3aa: CASSQVVREKLFF; CDR3nt: TGCGCCAGCAGCCAAGTGGTCAGAGAAAAACTGTTTTTT
d_gene: -; abundance: once; j_gene: TRBJ1-2; v_gene: TRBV20-1; CDR3aa: CSALYLGGYTF; CDR3nt: TGCAGTGCCCTGTATCTTGGGGGCTACACCTTC
d_gene: TRBD1; abundance: -; j_gene: TRBJ2-5; v_gene: TRBV5-1; CDR3aa: CASSDLQGETQYF; CDR3nt: TGCGCCAGCAGCGACCTACAGGGGGAGACCCAGTACTTC
d_gene: TRBD2; abundance: -; j_gene: TRBJ2-1; v_gene: TRBV7-2; CDR3aa: CASSLVSGRASNEQFF; CDR3nt: TGTGCCAGCAGCTTAGTTAGCGGGAGGGCCTCTAATGAGCAGTTCTTC
d_gene: TRBD1; abundance: -; j_gene: TRBJ2-2; v_gene: TRBV18; CDR3aa: CASSRDRIITGELFF; CDR3nt: TGTGCCAGCTCACGGGACAGGATCATCACCGGGGAGCTGTTTTTT
d_gene: TRBD2; abundance: -; j_gene: TRBJ2-3; v_gene: TRBV9; CDR3aa: CASSAQSGRADTQYF; CDR3nt: TGTGCCAGCAGCGCGCAGAGCGGGAGGGCCGATACGCAGTATTTT
d_gene: TRBD1; abundance: -; j_gene: TRBJ1-2; v_gene: TRBV30; CDR3aa: CAWTKRGLLLYYGYTF; CDR3nt: TGTGCCTGGACCAAGAGGGGGCTTCTCTTGTACTATGGCTACACCTTC
d_gene: TRBD2; abundance: once; j_gene: TRBJ2-5; v_gene: TRBV7-8; CDR3aa: CASTRTSGRVETQYF; CDR3nt: TGTGCCAGCACCCGGACTAGCGGGAGGGTCGAGACCCAGTACTTC
d_gene: TRBD2; abundance: -; j_gene: TRBJ2-2; v_gene: TRBV7-6; CDR3aa: CASSLVRTSGSGVGTGELFF; CDR3nt: TGTGCCAGCAGCTTAGTACGGACTAGCGGGAGTGGGGTCGGCACCGGGGAGCTGTTTTTT
d_gene: -; abundance: -; j_gene: TRBJ2-7; v_gene: TRBV29-1; CDR3aa: CSVERGPYEQYF; CDR3nt: TGCAGCGTTGAACGGGGACCTTACGAGCAGTACTTC
d_gene: -; abundance: -; j_gene: TRBJ2-7; v_gene: TRBV4-2; CDR3aa: CASSQPLSYQAEQYF; CDR3nt: TGTGCCAGCAGCCAGCCTCTGTCGTATCAGGCCGAGCAGTACTTC
d_gene: TRBD2; abundance: -; j_gene: TRBJ2-7; v_gene: TRBV28; CDR3aa: CASRLAGPFYEQYF; CDR3nt: TGTGCCAGCAGGCTAGCGGGGCCCTTCTACGAGCAGTACTTC
d_gene: -; abundance: -; j_gene: TRBJ1-5; v_gene: TRBV7-9; CDR3aa: CASSFSGQQNQPQHF; CDR3nt: TGTGCCAGCAGCTTTTCGGGGCAGCAGAATCAGCCCCAGCATTTT
d_gene: -; abundance: -; j_gene: TRBJ2-1; v_gene: TRBV16; CDR3aa: CASSQAGAIGNEQFF; CDR3nt: TGTGCCAGCAGCCAAGCAGGGGCCATAGGGAATGAGCAGTTCTTC
d_gene: -; abundance: -; j_gene: TRBJ1-2; v_gene: TRBV5-1; CDR3aa: CASSLVLPRRQGYTF; CDR3nt: TGCGCCAGCAGCTTGGTATTGCCAAGGAGGCAGGGCTACACCTTC
d_gene: TRBD1; abundance: once; j_gene: TRBJ2-1; v_gene: TRBV18; CDR3aa: CASSPGQGPYNEQFF; CDR3nt: TGTGCCAGCTCACCCGGACAGGGGCCCTACAATGAGCAGTTCTTC
d_gene: -; abundance: -; j_gene: TRBJ1-1; v_gene: TRBV11-2; CDR3aa: CASSSKGGNTEAFF; CDR3nt: TGTGCCAGCAGCTCCAAAGGGGGGAACACTGAAGCTTTCTTT
d_gene: TRBD1; abundance: few; j_gene: TRBJ1-1; v_gene: TRBV2; CDR3aa: CASREQGMNTEAFF; CDR3nt: TGTGCCAGCAGAGAACAGGGGATGAACACTGAAGCTTTCTTT
d_gene: -; abundance: -; j_gene: TRBJ2-7; v_gene: TRBV9; CDR3aa: CASSVATGASGAGEQYF; CDR3nt: TGTGCCAGCAGCGTAGCTACGGGGGCTAGCGGAGCCGGCGAGCAGTACTTC
d_gene: TRBD2; abundance: -; j_gene: TRBJ2-5; v_gene: TRBV9; CDR3aa: CASSTSGRAGTETQYF; CDR3nt: TGTGCCAGCAGCACTAGCGGGAGGGCAGGTACGGAGACCCAGTACTTC
d_gene: -; abundance: -; j_gene: TRBJ2-7; v_gene: TRBV2; CDR3aa: CASSVGGGSYEQYF; CDR3nt: TGTGCCAGCAGTGTCGGCGGCGGATCCTACGAGCAGTACTTC
d_gene: -; abundance: -; j_gene: TRBJ2-1; v_gene: TRBV5-1; CDR3aa: CASSLSRTLNNEQFF; CDR3nt: TGCGCCAGCAGCTTGTCGAGGACTCTAAACAATGAGCAGTTCTTC
d_gene: TRBD1; abundance: -; j_gene: TRBJ2-1; v_gene: TRBV5-1; CDR3aa: CASSSGQGTNEQFF; CDR3nt: TGCGCCAGCAGCTCGGGACAGGGGACGAATGAGCAGTTCTTC
d_gene: -; abundance: -; j_gene: TRBJ2-5; v_gene: TRBV18; CDR3aa: CASSTGRETQYF; CDR3nt: TGTGCCAGCTCCACAGGGAGGGAGACCCAGTACTTC
d_gene: TRBD2; abundance: -; j_gene: TRBJ2-3; v_gene: TRBV10-2; CDR3aa: CASSSPGLAGVGYTQYF; CDR3nt: TGCGCCAGCAGTTCACCGGGACTAGCGGGAGTAGGGTATACGCAGTATTTT
d_gene: -; abundance: -; j_gene: TRBJ2-2; v_gene: TRBV15; CDR3aa: CATSRYGGELFF; CDR3nt: TGTGCCACCAGCAGATACGGCGGGGAGCTGTTTTTT
d_gene: TRBD1; abundance: -; j_gene: TRBJ2-5; v_gene: TRBV18; CDR3aa: CASSPPDRLKGETQYF; CDR3nt: TGTGCCAGCTCACCCCCGGACAGGCTTAAAGGGGAGACCCAGTACTTC
d_gene: -; abundance: -; j_gene: TRBJ2-1; v_gene: TRBV7-2; CDR3aa: CASSLAGSIEQFF; CDR3nt: TGTGCCAGCAGCTTAGCGGGCAGTATTGAGCAGTTCTTC
d_gene: -; abundance: -; j_gene: TRBJ2-7; v_gene: TRBV20-1; CDR3aa: CSAGILGEQYF; CDR3nt: TGCAGTGCCGGAATATTAGGCGAGCAGTACTTC
d_gene: -; abundance: -; j_gene: TRBJ1-3; v_gene: TRBV28; CDR3aa: CASSLQGAGNTIYF; CDR3nt: TGTGCCAGCAGCCTACAGGGAGCAGGAAACACCATATATTTT
d_gene: -; abundance: -; j_gene: TRBJ1-5; v_gene: TRBV28; CDR3aa: CASSRYMGEPFHSNQPQHF; CDR3nt: TGTGCCAGCAGTCGGTATATGGGGGAGCCTTTTCATAGCAATCAGCCCCAGCATTTT
d_gene: -; abundance: -; j_gene: TRBJ1-3; v_gene: TRBV5-5; CDR3aa: CASSPQSSGNTIYF; CDR3nt: TGTGCCAGCAGCCCCCAGTCCTCTGGAAACACCATATATTTT
d_gene: -; abundance: once; j_gene: TRBJ1-4; v_gene: TRBV6-5; CDR3aa: CASRTTDATNEKLFF; CDR3nt: TGTGCCAGCAGAACGACAGACGCAACTAATGAAAAACTGTTTTTT
d_gene: -; abundance: -; j_gene: TRBJ2-1; v_gene: TRBV7-3; CDR3aa: CASSSDRYNEQFF; CDR3nt: TGTGCCAGCAGCTCAGACAGGTACAATGAGCAGTTCTTC
d_gene: -; abundance: -; j_gene: TRBJ1-1; v_gene: TRBV6-6; CDR3aa: CASSSAATNTEAFF; CDR3nt: TGTGCCAGCAGCTCCGCAGCGACGAACACTGAAGCTTTCTTT
d_gene: -; abundance: -; j_gene: TRBJ1-1; v_gene: TRBV18; CDR3aa: CASSESGTSNTEAFF; CDR3nt: TGTGCCAGCTCGGAATCCGGGACCTCAAACACTGAAGCTTTCTTT
d_gene: -; abundance: -; j_gene: TRBJ1-4; v_gene: TRBV4-2; CDR3aa: CASSQADRPTNEKLFF; CDR3nt: TGTGCCAGCAGCCAAGCGGACCGTCCAACTAATGAAAAACTGTTTTTT
d_gene: TRBD1; abundance: -; j_gene: TRBJ1-5; v_gene: TRBV28; CDR3aa: CASPPGTELRNQPQHF; CDR3nt: TGTGCCAGCCCTCCCGGGACAGAGCTTCGGAATCAGCCCCAGCATTTT
d_gene: TRBD2; abundance: -; j_gene: TRBJ2-7; v_gene: TRBV10-3; CDR3aa: CAITNVWGSGTSYEQYF; CDR3nt: TGTGCCATCACCAATGTTTGGGGTAGCGGGACCTCCTACGAGCAGTACTTC
d_gene: -; abundance: -; j_gene: TRBJ2-1; v_gene: TRBV9; CDR3aa: CASLREQFF; CDR3nt: TGTGCCAGCCTGAGGGAGCAGTTCTTC
d_gene: -; abundance: -; j_gene: TRBJ1-3; v_gene: TRBV18; CDR3aa: CASSPSSYSGNTIYF; CDR3nt: TGTGCCAGCTCACCATCCTCTTACTCTGGAAACACCATATATTTT
d_gene: -; abundance: once; j_gene: TRBJ2-1; v_gene: TRBV7-3; CDR3aa: CASSTHPGFEQFF; CDR3nt: TGTGCCAGCAGCACTCACCCGGGATTCGAGCAGTTCTTC
d_gene: -; abundance: -; j_gene: TRBJ2-7; v_gene: TRBV6-5; CDR3aa: CASSYRRVGYEQYF; CDR3nt: TGTGCCAGCAGTTACCGCAGGGTAGGCTACGAGCAGTACTTC